Listed here are 13 T cell receptor beta chains from one sample, sequenced in a study of T cells in women clearing cervical HPV infection. Assay: immunoSEQ multiplex PCR; the TCRdb copy retains only in-frame clones and omits some. The sample's table shows under 45,000 clones. The sequenced material came from blood buffy coat. The receptors derive from a woman aged 18 to 75 with a cervical HPV16 infection that either progressed to CIN3+ or cleared (not recorded which).

For this clone: The sequenced fragment ends 3 residues before the CDR3 boundary, so the rest is inferred from the germline J gene. This chain joins TRBV19 and TRBJ1-4, with D perhaps matching TRBD1 (6 bases). From germline, CDR1 is LNHDA and CDR2 SQIVND (reference sequence). The CDR3 runs 14 residues. CDR3 DNA (partial): TGTGCCAGTAGTTCCCGGACAGTATTTTCACCA. Amino acids: CASSSRTVFSP. The whole CDR3 reads CASSSRTVFSPLFF.

Comment on this clone: From the germline J gene comes the end of the CDR3, since the read stops 3 residues before it. The rearrangement joins TRBV29-1 to TRBJ1-2; D gene ambiguous. CDR3 size: 13 residues. Germline V gene data show CDR1 as SQVTM and CDR2 as ANQGSEA. The CDR3 bases that were read are TGCAGCGTGCAAAGCGGGTCCAACAATGAC. Its translation is CSVQSGSNND. The whole CDR3 is CSVQSGSNNDYTF.

A remark on this clone: The read falls 3 residues short of the CDR3 end, and the missing part is taken from the germline J gene. V is TRBV19 and J is TRBJ2-2; weak D call: TRBD2 (6 bases). The germline CDR1 and CDR2 sequences are LNHDA and SQIVND (reference sequence). The CDR3 contains 15 residues. Here the CDR3 reads CASSIHGAGSEKLFF. CDR3 DNA, as far as it was read: TGTGCCAGTAGTATACATGGGGCCGGGAGTGAAAAG. Full variable domain (remainder filled in from reference TRBV19 and TRBJ2-2): DGGITQSPKYLFRKEGQNVTLSCEQNLNHDAMYWYRQDPGQGLRLIYYSQIVNDFQKGDIAEGYSVSREKKESFPLTVTSAQKNPTAFYLCASSIHGAGSEKLFFGEGSRLTVL.

Comments on this clone: Read sequence stops 3 residues before the CDR3 end, and the germline J gene provides the missing end. This sequence joins TRBV7-8 and TRBJ1-5; 9 bases line up with TRBD1. The CDR3 runs 14 residues. In germline, CDR1 is SGHVS, CDR2 FQNEAQ. V shed 4 bases and J 4 bases; nucleotides not matched to a gene: 2. The sequenced CDR3 bases are TGTGCCAGCAGCTCAGACAGGGGGAATCAGCCC. This sequence encodes CASSSDRGNQP. The whole CDR3 protein is CASSSDRGNQPQHF.

With regard to this clone: Read sequence stops 3 residues before the CDR3 end, and the germline J gene provides the missing end. The chain carries TRBV30 and TRBJ2-2; 8 nucleotides agree with TRBD1. This CDR3 region has 12 residues. Germline V gene data show CDR1 as GTSNPN and CDR2 as SVGIG (reference sequence). V was pared by 2 bases and J by 10 bases, with 3 bases of the junction left unmatched. CDR3 DNA (partial): TGTGCCTGGAGTTGGGGACAGGCGGAG. This encodes CAWSWGQAE. The whole CDR3 region reads CAWSWGQAELFF.

Comments on this clone: The read finishes 3 residues shy of the CDR3 end, and the germline J gene is used to complete it. The chain joins TRBV7-2 to TRBJ1-1; D possibly corresponds to TRBD1 (5 bases). The CDR3 totals 12 residues. The ends were cut back, 3 bases at V and 5 bases at J, with 7 bases in the middle. Per germline, CDR1 SGHTA and CDR2 FQGNSA. The DNA read from the CDR3 is TGTGCCAGCAGCTTCGAGGGGACTGAA. Translating it yields CASSFEGTE. The complete CDR3 sequence is CASSFEGTEAFF.

A remark on this clone: The read falls 3 residues short of the CDR3 end, and the missing part is taken from the germline J gene. The genes are TRBV6-2 or TRBV6-3 and TRBJ2-3, with 7 positions matching TRBD2. With V trimmed by 0 bases and J by 2 bases, 5 bases remained unmatched. The CDR3 is 16 amino acids. Germline CDR1 MNHEY, CDR2 SVGEGT. CDR3 sequence: CASSYSTSSHTDTQYF. The sequenced part of the CDR3 DNA is TGTGCCAGCAGTTACTCGACTAGCTCACACACAGATACG.

For this clone: The CDR3 goes on 3 residues after the read ends, and that part is filled in from the germline J gene. The chain joins TRBV5-6 to TRBJ2-7; D is undetermined. CDR3 size: 11 residues. The V gene's germline CDR1 is SGHDT and CDR2 YYEEEE. Trimming removed 0 bases from V and 6 bases from J, with 4 bases in between. The covered CDR3 bases are TGTGCCAGCAGCTTGGGAGGCGAG. Amino acid sequence: CASSLGGE. The entire CDR3 reads CASSLGGEQYF.

A remark on this clone: The read terminates 3 residues before the CDR3 end, so the remaining end is supplied by the germline J gene. The rearrangement uses TRBV11-2 and TRBJ1-4; D gene unclear. Germline V gene lookup returns CDR1 SGHAT and CDR2 FQNNGV. The CDR3 sequence is 12 residues long. Trimming stripped 3 bases from V and 5 bases from J, with 4 bases between. The DNA read from the CDR3 is TGTGCCAGCAGCTTCCTGAATGAAAAA. Its protein product is CASSFLNEK. The whole CDR3 sequence is CASSFLNEKLFF.

As concerns this clone: The read ends 3 residues before the CDR3 terminus; that terminus is restored from the germline J gene. The chain uses TRBV18 and TRBJ2-1, with D possibly matching TRBD1 (6 bases). CDR3 length: 14 residues. V was shortened by 3 bases and J by 7 bases, with 13 bases between the two germline ends. Germline values: CDR1 KGHSH, CDR2 LQKENI. CDR3 loop: CASSPPQGLNEQFF. The sequenced part of the CDR3 DNA is TGTGCCAGCTCACCGCCACAGGGTCTGAATGAG.

On this clone itself: The read ends 3 residues shy of where the CDR3 ends; the end is completed using the germline J gene. The chain has TRBV28 and TRBJ2-7, with D unclear. Germline assignment: CDR1 MDHEN and CDR2 SYDVKM. The V end lost 10 bases, the J end lost 3 bases, and 16 bases lay between the germline ends. The CDR3 length is 13 residues. The DNA read from the CDR3 is TGTGCCACCACCCGCCCCCCCGGCTACGAG. Amino acid sequence: CATTRPPGYE. Given in full, the CDR3 is CATTRPPGYEQYF.

As regards this clone: Coverage ceases 3 residues before the CDR3 finishes, and the germline J gene fills in the end. V usage is TRBV2 and J usage is TRBJ2-1; perhaps TRBD2 as D (6 bases). Trimming pared 8 bases from V and 0 bases from J, leaving 11 bases between. The CDR3 runs 14 residues. Per germline, CDR1 SNHLY and CDR2 FYNNEI. CDR3 region: CASQDGGSYNEQFF. The DNA read from the CDR3 is TGTGCCAGCCAGGACGGGGGCTCCTACAATGAG.

As concerns this clone: Read coverage stops 3 residues before the CDR3 terminus; the germline J gene supplies the remainder. This chain connects TRBV6-2 or TRBV6-3 to TRBJ2-7, with TRBD2 matching over 8 bases. The CDR3 runs to 13 residues. Germline CDR1 is MNHEY and CDR2 is SVGEGT. The ends lost 6 bases at V and 2 bases at J; junction bases unmatched: 3. CDR3 loop: CASSQLAAYEQYF. The sequenced part of the CDR3 DNA is TGTGCCAGCAGCCAACTAGCGGCCTACGAG.